This is a list of T cell receptor beta chains from one sample in a study of T cells in Graves' hyperthyroidism and ophthalmopathy. A single record per CDR3 protein comes from TCRdb applying MiXCR to the multiplex PCR reads. This table holds roughly 740,000 distinct CDR3 sequences, over 15% found once. Sample: blood. These TCRs come from a man between 18 and 29 years old with Graves' hyperthyroidism. CDR3s include the opening cysteine and the closing phenylalanine or tryptophan. The order of the fields is D gene, clone size, J gene, V gene, CDR3 DNA, CDR3 protein. A D gene is named only where the DNA matches it firmly. Clone size is given for some rows only: seen once, a few or many times, or a class if the clone is expanded.

TRBD2	NA	TRBJ2-1	TRBV29-1	TGCAGCGTTGATAAAGGAGGGAGGGCCCCCTATGAGCAGTTCTTC	CSVDKGGRAPYEQFF
TRBD2	few	TRBJ2-1	TRBV3-1	TGTGCCAGCAGCCAAGAATACGGGCCTAGCGGAGGGGATGAGCAGTTCTTC	CASSQEYGPSGGDEQFF
NA	NA	TRBJ1-3	TRBV14	TGTGCCAGCAGCCAAGATACGGGCTCTGGAAACACCATATATTTT	CASSQDTGSGNTIYF
TRBD1	many	TRBJ2-3	TRBV10-3	TGTGCCATCAGGACAGGGGGACCAAGGGATACGCAGTATTTT	CAIRTGGPRDTQYF
NA	NA	TRBJ1-1	TRBV7-9	TGTGCCAGCAGTTCAGAGGGGGGCGAGGGCACTGAAGCTTTCTTT	CASSSEGGEGTEAFF
NA	NA	TRBJ2-1	TRBV6-1	TGTGCCAGCAGTTTACTAAGGGGTAGGCAGTTCTTC	CASSLLRGRQFF
NA	NA	TRBJ2-7	TRBV20-1	TGCAGTGCTACATCTAGCTGGGGGGAGTACGAGCAGTACTTC	CSATSSWGEYEQYF
NA	NA	TRBJ1-2	TRBV3-1	TGTGCCAGCAGCCAAGTTCTCAACTATGGCTACACCTTC	CASSQVLNYGYTF
TRBD1	NA	TRBJ2-7	TRBV5-1	TGCGCCAGCAGCTCGACCGGGACAGGGGGCGCCGAGCAGTACTTC	CASSSTGTGGAEQYF
TRBD2	many	TRBJ2-1	TRBV29-1	TGCAGCCAGGAGTTGCGGGAGGAATCCTACAATGAGCAGTTCTTC	CSQELREESYNEQFF